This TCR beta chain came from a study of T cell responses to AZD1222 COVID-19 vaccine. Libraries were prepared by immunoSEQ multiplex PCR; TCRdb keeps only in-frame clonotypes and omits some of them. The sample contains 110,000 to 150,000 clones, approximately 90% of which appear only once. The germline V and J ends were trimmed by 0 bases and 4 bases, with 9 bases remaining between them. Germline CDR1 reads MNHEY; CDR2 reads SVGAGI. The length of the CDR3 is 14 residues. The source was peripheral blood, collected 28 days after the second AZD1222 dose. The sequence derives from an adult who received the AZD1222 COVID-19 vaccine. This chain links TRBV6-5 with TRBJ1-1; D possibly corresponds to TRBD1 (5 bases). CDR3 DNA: TGTGCCAGCAGTTACTCCCAGGGTGTCACTGAAGCTTTCTTT. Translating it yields CASSYSQGVTEAFF.